These T cell receptor beta chains were read from a single sample in a study of blood T cell repertoires in COVID-19. The data were produced by immunoSEQ multiplex PCR, yet TCRdb's version contains in-frame clones alone and is incomplete. The sample contains 400,000 to 450,000 clones, roughly 90% of which appear only once. Sequenced sample: peripheral blood. Receptors were obtained from a woman in her twenties or thirties with active or convalescent COVID-19. Both conserved end residues are part of each CDR3. Fields, in order: V gene, J gene, clone size, D gene, CDR3 DNA, CDR3 protein. A D gene is named only where the DNA matches it firmly. Clone size is given for some rows only: seen once, a few or many times, or a class if the clone is expanded.

v_gene: TRBV6-1
j_gene: TRBJ1-6
abundance: NA
d_gene: NA
CDR3nt: TGTGCCAGCAGTGACGATGGACAATTGAATAATTCACCCCTCCACTTT
CDR3aa: CASSDDGQLNNSPLHF

v_gene: TRBV9
j_gene: TRBJ1-3
abundance: NA
d_gene: TRBD1
CDR3nt: TGTGCCAGCAGCAGATCCGGGACAGGGAGCTCTGGAAACACCATATATTTT
CDR3aa: CASSRSGTGSSGNTIYF

v_gene: TRBV27
j_gene: TRBJ1-1
abundance: NA
d_gene: NA
CDR3nt: TGTGCCAGCCGGTGGCAGGGGCTCGTGAACACTGAAGCTTTCTTT
CDR3aa: CASRWQGLVNTEAFF

v_gene: TRBV9
j_gene: TRBJ1-2
abundance: NA
d_gene: NA
CDR3nt: TGTGCCAGCAGTACGGACAGAAACTATGGCTACACCTTC
CDR3aa: CASSTDRNYGYTF

v_gene: TRBV5-1
j_gene: TRBJ1-2
abundance: NA
d_gene: NA
CDR3nt: TGCGCCAGCAGCCCGGGACTGGAGTCTTCTGGCTACACCTTC
CDR3aa: CASSPGLESSGYTF

v_gene: TRBV3-1/TRBV3-2
j_gene: TRBJ2-7
abundance: once
d_gene: NA
CDR3nt: TGTGCCAGCAGCTGGGCCGGGAGCTCCTACGAGCAGTACTTC
CDR3aa: CASSWAGSSYEQYF

v_gene: TRBV11-2
j_gene: TRBJ1-4
abundance: NA
d_gene: TRBD1
CDR3nt: TGTGCCAGCAGCTCCCGGGACAGGGTACCAAAGCTGTTTTTT
CDR3aa: CASSSRDRVPKLFF

v_gene: TRBV10-1
j_gene: TRBJ2-2
abundance: NA
d_gene: NA
CDR3nt: TGCGCCAGCATGGGCGGGACGAACACCGGGGAGCTGTTTTTT
CDR3aa: CASMGGTNTGELFF

v_gene: TRBV7-7
j_gene: TRBJ2-1
abundance: NA
d_gene: TRBD1
CDR3nt: TGTGCCAGCAGCTTAGCGGTATCCGGGACAGCGAGAGTAGGCAATGAGCAGTTCTTC
CDR3aa: CASSLAVSGTARVGNEQFF

v_gene: TRBV7-7
j_gene: TRBJ2-2
abundance: NA
d_gene: TRBD2
CDR3nt: TGTGCCAGCAGCTTATTGGCGCTAGCGGGGGGAAACACCGGGGAGCTGTTTTTT
CDR3aa: CASSLLALAGGNTGELFF

v_gene: TRBV7-9
j_gene: TRBJ2-2
abundance: NA
d_gene: TRBD2
CDR3nt: TGTGCCAGCAGCTTAGATAGCGGGAGACTTTTCGGGGAGCTGTTTTTT
CDR3aa: CASSLDSGRLFGELFF

v_gene: TRBV5-1
j_gene: TRBJ2-3
abundance: many
d_gene: TRBD2
CDR3nt: TGCGCCAGCAGCTTGTTCCTAGCGGGGTCTAGCACAGATACGCAGTATTTT
CDR3aa: CASSLFLAGSSTDTQYF

v_gene: TRBV5-6
j_gene: TRBJ1-5
abundance: once
d_gene: NA
CDR3nt: TGTGCCAGCAGCTTGGGGAGGGGCAGTTTTAGCAATCAGCCCCAGCATTTT
CDR3aa: CASSLGRGSFSNQPQHF

v_gene: TRBV25-1
j_gene: TRBJ1-1
abundance: once
d_gene: TRBD1
CDR3nt: TGTGCCAGCAGTGAGGTAGGGACAGGGGCAACTGAAGCTTTCTTT
CDR3aa: CASSEVGTGATEAFF

v_gene: TRBV19
j_gene: TRBJ2-2
abundance: NA
d_gene: NA
CDR3nt: TGTGCCAGTAGTATAGGGGGCCTAGCCGGGGAGCTGTTTTTT
CDR3aa: CASSIGGLAGELFF

v_gene: TRBV4-1
j_gene: TRBJ2-1
abundance: NA
d_gene: NA
CDR3nt: TGCGCCAGCAGCCAAGGGGACTTCGCCTACGGCAATGAGCAGTTCTTC
CDR3aa: CASSQGDFAYGNEQFF